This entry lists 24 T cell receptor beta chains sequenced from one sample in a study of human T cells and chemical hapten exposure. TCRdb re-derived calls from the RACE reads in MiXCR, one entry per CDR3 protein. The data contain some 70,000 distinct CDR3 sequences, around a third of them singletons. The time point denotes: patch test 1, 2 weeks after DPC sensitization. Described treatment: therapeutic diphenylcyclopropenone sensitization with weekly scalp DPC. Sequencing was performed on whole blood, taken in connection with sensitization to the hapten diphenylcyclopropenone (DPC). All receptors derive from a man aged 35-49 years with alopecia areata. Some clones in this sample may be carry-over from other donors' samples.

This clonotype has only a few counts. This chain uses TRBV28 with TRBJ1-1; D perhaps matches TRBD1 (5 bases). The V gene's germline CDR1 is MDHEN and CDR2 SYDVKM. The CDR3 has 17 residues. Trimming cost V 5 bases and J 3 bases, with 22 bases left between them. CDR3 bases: TGTGCCAGCAGTCCCGGCACAGGTTGGGCGAAAGACACTGAAGCTTTCTTT. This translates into CASSPGTGWAKDTEAFF.

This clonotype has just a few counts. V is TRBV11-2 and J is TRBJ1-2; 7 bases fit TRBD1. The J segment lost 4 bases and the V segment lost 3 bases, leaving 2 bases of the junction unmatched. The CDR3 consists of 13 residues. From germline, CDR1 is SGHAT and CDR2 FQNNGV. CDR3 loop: CASSFGQVYGYTF. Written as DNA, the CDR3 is TGTGCCAGCAGCTTCGGACAGGTCTATGGCTACACCTTC.

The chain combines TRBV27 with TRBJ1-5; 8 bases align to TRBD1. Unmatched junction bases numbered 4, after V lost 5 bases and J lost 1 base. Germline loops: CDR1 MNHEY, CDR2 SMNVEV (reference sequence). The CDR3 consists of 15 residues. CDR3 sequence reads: CASSRDRMSNQPQHF. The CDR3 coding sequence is TGTGCCAGCAGTCGGGACAGGATGAGCAATCAGCCCCAGCATTTT.

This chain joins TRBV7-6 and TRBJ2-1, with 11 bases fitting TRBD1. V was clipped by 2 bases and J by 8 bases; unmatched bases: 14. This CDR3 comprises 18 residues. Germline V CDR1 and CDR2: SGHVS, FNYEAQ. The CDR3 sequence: CASSLRLLGTGGEDEQFF. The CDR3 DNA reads TGTGCCAGCAGCTTAAGACTTTTGGGGACAGGGGGTGAGGATGAGCAGTTCTTC.

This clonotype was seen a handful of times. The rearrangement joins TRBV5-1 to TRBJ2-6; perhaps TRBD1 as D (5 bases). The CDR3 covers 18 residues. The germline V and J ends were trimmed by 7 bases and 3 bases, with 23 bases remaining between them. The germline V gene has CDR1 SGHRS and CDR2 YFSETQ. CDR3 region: CASRTGGARARGANVLTF. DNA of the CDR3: TGCGCCAGCCGAACCGGTGGGGCCCGGGCACGTGGGGCCAACGTCCTGACTTTC.

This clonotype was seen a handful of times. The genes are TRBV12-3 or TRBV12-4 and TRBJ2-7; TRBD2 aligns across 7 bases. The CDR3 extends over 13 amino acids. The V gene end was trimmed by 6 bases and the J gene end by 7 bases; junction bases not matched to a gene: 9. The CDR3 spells CASRSREVGEQYF. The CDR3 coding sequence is TGTGCCAGCAGGTCTCGGGAGGTCGGGGAGCAGTACTTC.

DNA for the CDR3: TGCAGTGCTGGTCCCATTGTAAGGGGAACCGAGCAGTACTTC. It codes for CSAGPIVRGTEQYF. The chain joins TRBV20-1 to TRBJ2-7; maybe TRBD1 (5 bases). CDR1 is DFQATT, CDR2 SNEGSKA, per germline (reference sequence). CDR3 length: 14 amino acids. The ends were cut back, 5 bases at V and 6 bases at J, with 20 bases in the middle.

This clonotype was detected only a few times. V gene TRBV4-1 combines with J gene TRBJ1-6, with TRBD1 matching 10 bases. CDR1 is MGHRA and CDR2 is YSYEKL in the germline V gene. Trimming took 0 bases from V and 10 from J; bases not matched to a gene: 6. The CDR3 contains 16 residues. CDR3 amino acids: CASSQDMTGGKSPLHF. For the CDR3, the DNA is TGCGCCAGCAGCCAAGATATGACAGGGGGCAAGTCACCCCTCCACTTT.

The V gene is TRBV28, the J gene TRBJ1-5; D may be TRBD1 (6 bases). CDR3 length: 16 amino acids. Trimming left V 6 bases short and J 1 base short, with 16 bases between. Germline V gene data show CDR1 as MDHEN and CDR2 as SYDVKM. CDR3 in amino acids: CASSGGQGFSNQPQHF. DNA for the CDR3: TGTGCCAGCAGCGGTGGCCAGGGGTTCAGCAATCAGCCCCAGCATTTT.

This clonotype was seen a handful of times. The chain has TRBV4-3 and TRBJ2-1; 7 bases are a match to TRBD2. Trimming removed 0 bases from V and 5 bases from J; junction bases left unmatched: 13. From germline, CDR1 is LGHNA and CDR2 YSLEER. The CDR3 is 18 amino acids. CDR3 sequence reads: CASSQESPAGALDNEQFF. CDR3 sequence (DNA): TGCGCCAGCAGCCAAGAGAGCCCCGCGGGAGCATTGGACAATGAGCAGTTCTTC.

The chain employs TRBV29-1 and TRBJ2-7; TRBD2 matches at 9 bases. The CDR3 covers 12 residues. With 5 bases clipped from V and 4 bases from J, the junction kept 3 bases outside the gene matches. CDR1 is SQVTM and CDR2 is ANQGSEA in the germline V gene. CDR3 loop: CSVLAGTYEQYF. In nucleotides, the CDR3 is TGCAGCGTTCTAGCGGGAACTTACGAGCAGTACTTC.

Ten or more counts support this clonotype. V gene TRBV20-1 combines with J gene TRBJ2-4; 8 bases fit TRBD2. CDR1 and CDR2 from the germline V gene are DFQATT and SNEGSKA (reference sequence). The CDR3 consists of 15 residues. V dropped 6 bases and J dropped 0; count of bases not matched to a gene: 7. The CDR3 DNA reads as TGCAGTGCCCCTACGACTAGCGTAGCCAAAAACATTCAGTACTTC. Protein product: CSAPTTSVAKNIQYF.

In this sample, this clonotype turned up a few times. The chain's CDR3 is CSASGRIRGGETQYF. In nucleotides, the CDR3 is TGCAGTGCTAGCGGGAGAATAAGAGGGGGAGAGACCCAGTACTTC. The chain uses TRBV20-1 and TRBJ2-5; D tentatively reads TRBD1 or TRBD2 (6 bases each). The V gene's germline CDR1 is DFQATT and CDR2 SNEGSKA (reference sequence). The V gene lost 3 bases and the J gene lost 4 bases, with 18 bases spanning the gap. This CDR3 comprises 15 residues.

The CDR3 region has the DNA TGTGCCAGCGGGGCTAGGGGGGAGGGTGGCTACACCTTC. It is translated as CASGARGEGGYTF. The chain employs TRBV27 and TRBJ1-2; a possible D gene is TRBD1 (6 bases). Between the trimmed V and J ends, which lost 8 bases and 7 bases, there was a span of 17 bases. The CDR3 sequence is 13 residues long. From germline, CDR1 is MNHEY and CDR2 SMNVEV (reference sequence).

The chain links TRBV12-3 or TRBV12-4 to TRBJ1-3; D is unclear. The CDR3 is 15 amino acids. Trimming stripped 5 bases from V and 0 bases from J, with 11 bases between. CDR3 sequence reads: CASSATGGSGNTIYF. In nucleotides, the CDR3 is TGTGCCAGCAGTGCCACGGGAGGCTCTGGAAACACCATATATTTT.

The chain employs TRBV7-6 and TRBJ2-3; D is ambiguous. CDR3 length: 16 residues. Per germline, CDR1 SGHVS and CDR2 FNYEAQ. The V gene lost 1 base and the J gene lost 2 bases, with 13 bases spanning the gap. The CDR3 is CASSLVNGLVTDTQYF. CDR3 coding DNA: TGTGCCAGCAGCTTAGTAAACGGGTTGGTCACAGATACGCAGTATTTT.

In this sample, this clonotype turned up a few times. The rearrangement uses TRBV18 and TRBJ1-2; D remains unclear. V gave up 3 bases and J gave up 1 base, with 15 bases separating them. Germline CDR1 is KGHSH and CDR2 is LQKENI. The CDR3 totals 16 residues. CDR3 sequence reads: CASSPRSPRLNYGYTF. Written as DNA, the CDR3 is TGTGCCAGCTCACCCAGGAGTCCCAGGCTTAACTATGGCTACACCTTC.

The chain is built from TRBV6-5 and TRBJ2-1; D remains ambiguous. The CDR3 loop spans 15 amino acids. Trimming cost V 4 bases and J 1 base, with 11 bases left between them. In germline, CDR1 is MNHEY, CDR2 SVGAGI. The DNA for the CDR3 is TGTGCCAGCAGTTCGTATAGGCCTTCCTACAATGAGCAGTTCTTC. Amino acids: CASSSYRPSYNEQFF.

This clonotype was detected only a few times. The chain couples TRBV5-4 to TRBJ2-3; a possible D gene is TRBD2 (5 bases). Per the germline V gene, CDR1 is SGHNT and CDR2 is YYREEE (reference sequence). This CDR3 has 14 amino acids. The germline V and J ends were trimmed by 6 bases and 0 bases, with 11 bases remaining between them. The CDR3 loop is CASNRGYSTDTQYF. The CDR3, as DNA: TGTGCCAGCAATCGCGGGTACAGCACAGATACGCAGTATTTT. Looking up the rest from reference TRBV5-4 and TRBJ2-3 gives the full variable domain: ETGVTQSPTHLIKTRGQQVTLRCSSQSGHNTVSWYQQALGQGPQFIFQYYREEENGRGNFPPRFSGLQFPNYSSELNVNALELDDSALYLCASNRGYSTDTQYFGPGTRLTVL.

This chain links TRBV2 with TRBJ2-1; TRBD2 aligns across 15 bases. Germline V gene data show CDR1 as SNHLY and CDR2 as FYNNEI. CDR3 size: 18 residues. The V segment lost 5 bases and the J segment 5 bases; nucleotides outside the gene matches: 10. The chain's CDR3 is CASSPGLAGGLGNNEQFF. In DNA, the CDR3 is TGTGCCAGCAGTCCTGGACTAGCGGGAGGGTTAGGGAACAATGAGCAGTTCTTC.

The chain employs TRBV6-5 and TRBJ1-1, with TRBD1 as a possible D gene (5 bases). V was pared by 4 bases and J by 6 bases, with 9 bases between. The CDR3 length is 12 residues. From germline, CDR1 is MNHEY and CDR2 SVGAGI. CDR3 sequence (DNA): TGTGCCAGCAGTTCAGGGTGGTCTGAAGCTTTCTTT. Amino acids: CASSSGWSEAFF.

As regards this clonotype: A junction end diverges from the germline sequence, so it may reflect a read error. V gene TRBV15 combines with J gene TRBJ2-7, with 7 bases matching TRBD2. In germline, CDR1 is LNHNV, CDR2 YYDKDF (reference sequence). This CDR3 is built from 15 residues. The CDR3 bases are TGTGCCATCAGCAGAGAGGGAGGGAGAGGCTACGAGCAGTACTTC. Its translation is CAISREGGRGYEQYF.

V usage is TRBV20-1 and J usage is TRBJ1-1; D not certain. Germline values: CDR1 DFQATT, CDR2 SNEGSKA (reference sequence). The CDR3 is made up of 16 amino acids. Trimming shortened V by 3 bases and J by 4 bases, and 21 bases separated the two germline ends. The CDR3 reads CSASDTLGGLSTEAFF. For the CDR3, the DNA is TGCAGTGCTAGCGACACTCTAGGAGGGCTGAGCACTGAAGCTTTCTTT.

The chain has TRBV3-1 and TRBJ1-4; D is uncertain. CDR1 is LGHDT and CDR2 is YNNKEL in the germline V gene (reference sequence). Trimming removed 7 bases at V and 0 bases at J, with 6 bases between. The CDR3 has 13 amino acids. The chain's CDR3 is CASMGSTNEKLFF. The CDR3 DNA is TGTGCCAGCATGGGATCAACTAATGAAAAACTGTTTTTT.